This TCR beta chain originates from a study of response to subunit inactivated influenza vaccine. General study findings and limits: Authors suggested each seasonal flu vaccination may recruit only limited numbers of new T cells.

Trimming cost V 1 base and J 7 bases; bases outside gene matches: 10. Germline loops: CDR1 DFQATT, CDR2 SNEGSKA (reference sequence). The CDR3 consists of 16 residues. This clonotype was found a few times. Its specificity is unknown. MiXCR, applied by TCRdb to the RT-PCR reads, yields one record per CDR3 protein. The sample yields around 470,000 distinct CDR3 sequences, around 7.7% seen once. The rearrangement uses TRBV20-1 and TRBJ2-3; 11 nucleotides line up with TRBD2. This TCR derives from a man aged 50-75 years who received an inactivated influenza vaccine. The specimen was PBMCs from blood, collected about 23 months after vaccination. CDR3 coding DNA: TGCAGTGCTAGAGCCCCTGCTAGCGGGGGGAAATATACGCAGTATTTT. It translates to CSARAPASGGKYTQYF.